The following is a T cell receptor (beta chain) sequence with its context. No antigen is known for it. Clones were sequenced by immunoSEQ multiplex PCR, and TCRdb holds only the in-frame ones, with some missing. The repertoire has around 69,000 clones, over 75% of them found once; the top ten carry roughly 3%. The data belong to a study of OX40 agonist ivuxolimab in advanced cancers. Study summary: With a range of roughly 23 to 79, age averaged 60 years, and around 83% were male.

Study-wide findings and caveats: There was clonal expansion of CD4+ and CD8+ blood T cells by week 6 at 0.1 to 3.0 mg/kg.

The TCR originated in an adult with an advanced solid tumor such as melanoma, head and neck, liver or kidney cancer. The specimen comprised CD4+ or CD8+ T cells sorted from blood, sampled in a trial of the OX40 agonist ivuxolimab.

Here the CDR3 DNA reads TGTGCCAGCGACGACCGGCTCGCCGGGGAGCTGTTTTTT. It specifies CASDDRLAGELFF. The chain couples TRBV6-5 to TRBJ2-2; D gene unclear. V shed 8 bases and J shed 6 bases, with 13 bases lying between them. The CDR3 sequence is 13 residues long. Germline V gives CDR1 MNHEY, CDR2 SVGAGI.